This TCR beta chain is drawn from a study of T cells in Graves' hyperthyroidism and ophthalmopathy. The CDR3 loop spans 14 amino acids. Germline V lookup: CDR1 KGHSH, CDR2 LQKENI. The ends lost 2 bases at V and 8 bases at J; junction bases unmatched: 2. Amplified TCR beta CDR3 regions derived from RNA transcripts. During a first-round RT-PCR of the TCR CDR3, the HTBI primer set was used. TCRdb reprocessed the multiplex PCR reads via MiXCR and lists one record per CDR3 protein. The sample holds fewer than 550,000 distinct CDR3 sequences; approximately 25% are singletons and the top ten take about 11%. Overall study results and limits: Blood also held most thyroid clonotypes expanded beyond 0.001.

It was uncontrolled infection, other autoimmune disease, pregnancy or lactation that excluded patients. Clinicians diagnosed patients from clinical symptoms, serum thyroxine and TRAb, thyroid ultrasound and orbital computed tomography. This clonotype has a handful of counts. Its target is unknown. The chain combines TRBV18 with TRBJ1-6; 8 bases fit TRBD1. The specimen sequenced was blood. The TCR originated in a woman aged 25 to 39 with Graves' ophthalmopathy. CDR3 bases: TGTGCCAGCTCACCAGCGACAGGGGATTCACCCCTCCACTTT. Translated, it gives CASSPATGDSPLHF.